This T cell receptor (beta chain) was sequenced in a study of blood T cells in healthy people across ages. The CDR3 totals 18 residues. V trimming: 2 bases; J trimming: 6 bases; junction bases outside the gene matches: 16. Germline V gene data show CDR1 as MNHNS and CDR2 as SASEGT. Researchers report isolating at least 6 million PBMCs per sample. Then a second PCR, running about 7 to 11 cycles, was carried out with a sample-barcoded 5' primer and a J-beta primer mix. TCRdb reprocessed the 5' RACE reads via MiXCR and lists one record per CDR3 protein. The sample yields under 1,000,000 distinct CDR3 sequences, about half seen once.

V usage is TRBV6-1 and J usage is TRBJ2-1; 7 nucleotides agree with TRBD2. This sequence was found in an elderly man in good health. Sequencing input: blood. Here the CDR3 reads CASSENIVGGGPFNEQFF. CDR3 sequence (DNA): TGTGCCAGCAGTGAAAACATCGTTGGGGGAGGGCCCTTCAATGAGCAGTTCTTC.